Below, 7 T cell receptor beta chains from the same sample are listed, as sequenced in a study of cytomegalovirus exposure and HLA in healthy donors. A multiplex PCR was run with 60 Vbeta primers and 13 Jbeta primers. The protocol was immunoSEQ multiplex PCR, while the TCRdb copy is restricted to in-frame clones and leaves out a portion. The table records 90,000 to 100,000 clones, 74% of them present only once. Sequenced input: PBMCs. The receptors were sampled from a male donor in good health and CMV-seronegative.

The J gene is TRBJ2-1, the V gene TRBV5-1; 12 positions match TRBD2. V was clipped by 6 bases and J by 4 bases; unmatched bases: 5. There are 15 residues in the CDR3. The germline V gene encodes CDR1 SGHRS and CDR2 YFSETQ. The CDR3 region has the DNA TGCGCCAGCATCCGACTAGCGGGAGCGTACAATGAGCAGTTCTTC. This encodes CASIRLAGAYNEQFF.

V and J are TRBV11-1 and TRBJ2-3, with 7 nucleotides matching TRBD2. CDR1 and CDR2 (germline): SGHAT, FQDESV (reference sequence). The CDR3 runs 18 residues. V lost 1 base and J lost 0; bases outside the gene matches: 10. The CDR3 sequence: CASSLVPLSGSSTDTQYF. CDR3 sequence (DNA): TGTGCCAGCAGCTTAGTACCCCTTAGCGGGTCTAGCACAGATACGCAGTATTTT.

V usage is TRBV6-5 and J usage is TRBJ1-6; D perhaps matches TRBD1 (5 bases). The CDR3 is made up of 14 amino acids. Germline V gene sequence: CDR1 MNHEY, CDR2 SVGAGI. The germline V and J ends were trimmed by 5 bases and 6 bases, with 11 bases remaining between them. The CDR3 nucleotides are TGTGCCAGCAGTCCTCGACAGATTAATTCACCCCTCCACTTT. Translated, it gives CASSPRQINSPLHF.

This clone was seen only a few times. The chain couples TRBV15 to TRBJ1-4; a possible D gene is TRBD1 (5 bases). Trimming left V 0 bases short and J 7 bases short, with 12 bases between. Per the germline V gene, CDR1 is LNHNV and CDR2 is YYDKDF (reference sequence). This CDR3 is built from 15 residues. Here the CDR3 reads CATSRDGQGVEKLFF. The CDR3 bases are TGTGCCACCAGCAGAGATGGGCAGGGTGTTGAAAAACTGTTTTTT.

The chain uses TRBV7-9 and TRBJ2-7; 8 positions agree with TRBD1. The CDR3 length is 15 residues. Germline CDR1 and CDR2: SEHNR and FQNEAQ (reference sequence). The ends lost 5 bases at V and 3 bases at J; junction bases unmatched: 9. The CDR3 DNA sequence: TGTGCCAGCAGCCTTCCATCGACAGGGGTCTACGAGCAGTACTTC. It translates to CASSLPSTGVYEQYF.

The J gene is TRBJ1-4, the V gene TRBV29-1; TRBD1 is a possible D gene (5 bases). CDR1 and CDR2 from the germline V gene are SQVTM and ANQGSEA. The CDR3 totals 13 residues. The germline V and J ends were trimmed by 7 bases and 7 bases, with 16 bases remaining between them. The CDR3 nucleotides read TGCAGCGGCCAGGCTCGGGGGAGTGAAAAACTGTTTTTT. Translation: CSGQARGSEKLFF.

A few counts support this clone. V and J are TRBV4-1 and TRBJ2-2; 14 bases align to TRBD2. The CDR3 covers 19 residues. Trimming at V came to 0 bases and at J to 5 bases, leaving 8 bases not matched to a gene. CDR1 and CDR2 (germline): MGHRA, YSYEKL. The CDR3 bases are TGCGCCAGCAGCCAAGATCGAGGACTAGCGGGAGGATATACCGGGGAGCTGTTTTTT. Translation gives CASSQDRGLAGGYTGELFF.